This note documents a single T cell receptor beta chain sequence. This specimen belongs to a study of blood T cell repertoires in COVID-19. Study information: Samples came from the United States, Italy and Spain, spanning acute and convalescent COVID-19.

Authors' methods: Reference gene primer amplification in the assay estimated nucleated cell counts. Method: immunoSEQ multiplex PCR; TCRdb's copy keeps in-frame clones and lacks some. V and J calls and clone size are those listed in that table; D and trimming were worked out from the DNA. Among a few hundred thousand clones, more than 80% were seen once, and the ten largest hold around 1%. Trimming at V came to 0 bases and at J to 4 bases, leaving 7 bases not matched to a gene. This CDR3 is built from 16 residues. Germline CDR1 reads LGHDT; CDR2 reads YNNKEL (reference sequence). What was sequenced was PBMCs or T cells enriched from blood (not recorded which). The receptor's source is a man younger than 35 who had recovered from COVID-19. The chain couples TRBV3-1 (or the pseudogene TRBV3-2) to TRBJ2-5, with 8 bases matching TRBD2. CDR3 DNA: TGTGCCAGCAGCCAAGATCACGGGGGGGGCACAGAGACCCAGTACTTC. This codes for CASSQDHGGGTETQYF.